Below, 29 T cell receptor beta chains from the same sample are listed, as sequenced in a study of OX40 agonist ivuxolimab in advanced cancers. The table came from immunoSEQ multiplex PCR; TCRdb's copy has only in-frame clones and leaves some out. The sample lists 99,000 or so clones; 90% to 95% were seen once. Sequenced here: CD4+ or CD8+ T cells sorted from blood, sampled in a trial of the OX40 agonist ivuxolimab. The receptors were sampled from an adult with an advanced solid tumor such as melanoma, head and neck, liver or kidney cancer.

The chain couples TRBV10-3 to TRBJ2-3, with D unclear. Germline V CDR1 and CDR2: ENHRY, SYGVKD. V dropped 0 bases and J dropped 4 bases, with 5 bases sitting between them. This CDR3 contains 13 residues. The CDR3: CAISESSPDTQYF. In nucleotides, the CDR3 is TGTGCCATCAGTGAGTCCTCCCCAGATACGCAGTATTTT.

The rearrangement links TRBV19 to TRBJ2-1; D unclear. V was clipped by 3 bases and J by 0 bases, with 12 bases between them. There are 16 residues in the CDR3. CDR1 is LNHDA and CDR2 is SQIVND in the germline V gene (reference sequence). For the CDR3, the DNA is TGTGCCAGTAGTATGGTCCGCAGCAGCTCCTACAATGAGCAGTTCTTC. Protein: CASSMVRSSSYNEQFF. Full variable domain (missing parts from reference TRBV19 and TRBJ2-1): DGGITQSPKYLFRKEGQNVTLSCEQNLNHDAMYWYRQDPGQGLRLIYYSQIVNDFQKGDIAEGYSVSREKKESFPLTVTSAQKNPTAFYLCASSMVRSSSYNEQFFGPGTRLTVL.

This sequence joins TRBV28 and TRBJ2-3; D possibly corresponds to TRBD1 (6 bases). V lost 5 bases, J lost 6 bases, and 9 bases lay in between. There are 12 residues in the CDR3. The germline gives CDR1 MDHEN, CDR2 SYDVKM. This CDR3 reads CASSATGDTQYF. The CDR3 DNA follows: TGTGCCAGCAGTGCGACAGGCGATACGCAGTATTTT. The whole variable domain, remainder taken from reference TRBV28 and TRBJ2-3, is DVKVTQSSRYLVKRTGEKVFLECVQDMDHENMFWYRQDPGLGLRLIYFSYDVKMKEKGDIPEGYSVSREKKERFSLILESASTNQTSMYLCASSATGDTQYFGPGTRLTVL.

This chain links TRBV28 with TRBJ2-4; unclear D gene. The V end lost 6 bases, the J end lost 0 bases, and 15 bases lay between the germline ends. The CDR3 covers 16 residues. Germline assignment: CDR1 MDHEN and CDR2 SYDVKM. CDR3 amino acids: CASRRPNILAKNIQYF. The DNA for the CDR3 is TGTGCCAGCAGACGACCCAATATTCTAGCCAAAAACATTCAGTACTTC.

This sequence joins TRBV4-3 and TRBJ1-2, with D unclear. Germline V lookup: CDR1 LGHNA, CDR2 YSLEER. V was pared by 0 bases and J by 8 bases, with 13 bases between. CDR3 length equals 14 residues. The CDR3 sequence is CASSQDWSVMGYTF. The DNA of the CDR3 is TGCGCCAGCAGCCAAGATTGGTCCGTTATGGGCTACACCTTC.

The genes are TRBV18 and TRBJ2-3; a possible D gene is TRBD2 (6 bases). Trimming cost V 3 bases and J 6 bases, with 16 bases left between them. Per the germline V gene, CDR1 is KGHSH and CDR2 is LQKENI. The CDR3 spans 15 residues. The CDR3 coding sequence is TGTGCCAGCTCACCCCCGGGAGCGAGTAAGGATACGCAGTATTTT. It encodes CASSPPGASKDTQYF.

This sequence joins TRBV9 and TRBJ1-2; no reliable D call. CDR3 length: 15 amino acids. Per germline, CDR1 SGDLS and CDR2 YYNGEE. Trimming took 4 bases from V and 6 from J, leaving 19 bases between them. The CDR3 DNA sequence: TGTGCCAGCAGCCCCTCGTTTGGCACCCCGGATGGCTACACCTTC. Its translation: CASSPSFGTPDGYTF.

The rearrangement joins TRBV6-6 to TRBJ2-3; D is unresolved. Trimming shortened V by 5 bases and J by 0 bases, and 12 bases separated the two germline ends. The CDR3 length is 15 residues. The germline gives CDR1 MNHNY, CDR2 SVGAGI (reference sequence). In DNA form, the CDR3 reads TGTGCCAGCAGTGACCAAGCCTCTAGCACAGATACGCAGTATTTT. Translated, it gives CASSDQASSTDTQYF.

V and J are TRBV6-1 and TRBJ1-3; D is uncertain. The length of the CDR3 is 16 residues. Deletions cut 2 bases from V and 0 bases from J, with 11 bases between. Germline CDR1 is MNHNS and CDR2 is SASEGT. The CDR3 here is CASSERYRNSGNTIYF. The CDR3 bases are TGTGCCAGCAGTGAAAGGTACAGAAACTCTGGAAACACCATATATTTT.

This chain uses TRBV6-5 with TRBJ2-1; D ambiguous. Germline loops: CDR1 MNHEY, CDR2 SVGAGI. The CDR3 totals 11 residues. Trimming cost V 5 bases and J 8 bases, with 7 bases left between them. CDR3 DNA: TGTGCCAGCAGTAGCATGTATGAGCAGTTCTTC. Its translation: CASSSMYEQFF.

This clone was counted a few times. The V call is TRBV30, the J call TRBJ2-1, with 7 bases aligning to TRBD2. The CDR3 contains 15 residues. V lost 0 bases, J lost 0 bases, and 2 bases stayed unmatched. CDR1 is GTSNPN, CDR2 SVGIG, per germline (reference sequence). CDR3 coding DNA: TGTGCCTGGAGTGTAGGGGAGGGCTCCTACAATGAGCAGTTCTTC. Translating it yields CAWSVGEGSYNEQFF.

The V gene is TRBV28, the J gene TRBJ1-5; D call uncertain. Germline V gene lookup returns CDR1 MDHEN and CDR2 SYDVKM. The CDR3 has 14 residues. V lost 7 bases and J 3 bases, leaving 13 bases between the germline ends. CDR3 bases: TGTGCCAGCACCTATTCGGGCCACAATCAGCCCCAGCATTTT. Translating it yields CASTYSGHNQPQHF.

This clone appeared once. The rearrangement uses TRBV6-1 and TRBJ2-1, with 8 bases fitting TRBD2. V was clipped by 6 bases and J by 3 bases; unmatched bases: 1. CDR1 is MNHNS and CDR2 is SASEGT in the germline V gene. The CDR3 consists of 13 residues. CDR3 sequence: CASRLADYNEQFF. CDR3 nucleotides: TGTGCCAGCAGACTAGCGGACTACAATGAGCAGTTCTTC.

V is TRBV25-1 and J is TRBJ1-5; the match to TRBD1 covers 7 bases. CDR1 and CDR2 (germline): MGHDK, SYGVNS. Germline trimming cut 4 bases from V and 10 bases from J; bases unmatched to any gene: 4. There are 12 residues in the CDR3. CDR3 sequence reads: CASSGGTDPQHF. The CDR3 nucleotides read TGTGCCAGCAGTGGCGGGACAGATCCCCAGCATTTT.

A note on this clone: This specimen includes other DNA sequences encoding the same CDR3. V and J are TRBV29-1 and TRBJ2-5; D ambiguous. The CDR3 consists of 10 residues. Germline V gene sequence: CDR1 SQVTM, CDR2 ANQGSEA. V was clipped by 4 bases and J by 2 bases, with 2 bases between them. The CDR3 DNA reads TGCAGCGTTGGGCAAGAGACCCAGTACTTC. Amino acids: CSVGQETQYF.

The rearrangement links TRBV30 to TRBJ2-1; 7 nucleotides line up with TRBD2. Germline V CDR1 and CDR2: GTSNPN, SVGIG (reference sequence). The CDR3 runs to 13 residues. Unmatched junction bases numbered 5, after V lost 0 bases and J lost 9 bases. The CDR3: CAWSVVSGGEQFF. The CDR3 DNA is TGTGCCTGGAGTGTAGTTTCGGGGGGTGAGCAGTTCTTC. Full variable domain (outside the CDR3, taken from reference TRBV30 and TRBJ2-1): SQTIHQWPATLVQPVGSPLSLECTVEGTSNPNLYWYRQAAGRGLQLLFYSVGIGQISSEVPQNLSASRPQDRQFILSSKKLLLSDSGFYLCAWSVVSGGEQFFGPGTRLTVL.

The genes are TRBV7-3 and TRBJ1-3; 8 bases map to TRBD1. J lost 0 bases, V lost 4 bases, and 2 bases had no gene match. This CDR3 has 15 residues. CDR1 SGHTA and CDR2 FQGTGA come from the germline V gene. The CDR3 DNA is TGTGCCAGCAGCTCGGGACAGGCCTCTGGAAACACCATATATTTT. This sequence encodes CASSSGQASGNTIYF.

The chain employs TRBV30 and TRBJ1-6; unclear D gene. Germline CDR1 reads GTSNPN; CDR2 reads SVGIG (reference sequence). The CDR3 runs to 15 residues. Trimming took off 5 bases at V and 7 bases at J, with 18 bases between the two ends. Here the CDR3 reads CAWDGSSAKNSPLHF. CDR3 nucleotide sequence: TGTGCCTGGGACGGGAGCTCGGCAAAAAATTCACCCCTCCACTTT.

V usage is TRBV28 and J usage is TRBJ1-1; TRBD1 might be the D (5 bases). CDR3 length: 15 residues. Deletions cut 3 bases from V and 5 bases from J, with 16 bases between. Germline lookup yields CDR1 MDHEN and CDR2 SYDVKM. CDR3 nucleotides: TGTGCCAGCAGTTTCCCTAGACAGTTTCCTACTGAAGCTTTCTTT. Protein: CASSFPRQFPTEAFF.

The V and J genes are TRBV5-1 and TRBJ2-2; 9 bases agree with TRBD1. The length of the CDR3 is 15 residues. Trimming at V came to 9 bases and at J to 3 bases, leaving 9 bases not matched to a gene. The germline V gene encodes CDR1 SGHRS and CDR2 YFSETQ. The CDR3 region has the DNA TGCGCCACCTCCTTGACAGGGGGGTACACCGGGGAGCTGTTTTTT. It translates to CATSLTGGYTGELFF. Filled out from reference TRBV5-1 and TRBJ2-2, the complete variable domain reads KAGVTQTPRYLIKTRGQQVTLSCSPISGHRSVSWYQQTPGQGLQFLFEYFSETQRNKGNFPGRFSGRQFSNSRSEMNVSTLELGDSALYLCATSLTGGYTGELFFGEGSRLTVL.

The CDR3 protein is CASSLGSGVQAFF. The CDR3 DNA follows: TGTGCCAGCAGCTTAGGGAGCGGGGTACAAGCTTTCTTT. The V call is TRBV11-2, the J call TRBJ1-1; the D is unclear. V lost 1 base, J lost 9 bases, and 12 bases lay in between. CDR3 length: 13 residues. Germline V gives CDR1 SGHAT, CDR2 FQNNGV.

This clone was recorded a few times. V is TRBV12-5 and J is TRBJ1-1; D is ambiguous. V gave up 1 base and J gave up 1 base, with 4 bases separating them. Germline CDR1 LGHNT, CDR2 FRNRAP. The CDR3 totals 13 residues. The chain's CDR3 is CASGLAANTEAFF. The CDR3 coding sequence is TGTGCTAGTGGTTTGGCAGCGAACACTGAAGCTTTCTTT.

The genes are TRBV7-9 and TRBJ1-5; D call uncertain. Trimming cost V 0 bases and J 7 bases, with 7 bases left between them. Germline-derived CDR1 and CDR2 are SEHNR and FQNEAQ (reference sequence). CDR3 size: 13 residues. The CDR3 sequence: CASSLAGSQPQHF. The CDR3 nucleotides are TGTGCCAGCAGCTTAGCTGGGAGCCAGCCCCAGCATTTT.

This clone was detected once. This chain connects TRBV5-4 to TRBJ2-6, with D perhaps TRBD1 (5 bases). The CDR3 is 14 amino acids. Trimming removed 5 bases at V and 0 bases at J, with 6 bases between. Per germline, CDR1 SGHNT and CDR2 YYREEE (reference sequence). The CDR3: CASRDNSGANVLTF. The CDR3, as DNA: TGTGCCAGCAGGGACAACTCTGGGGCCAACGTCCTGACTTTC.

J is TRBJ1-5 and V is TRBV2, with D uncertain. CDR3 length: 13 residues. Trimming pared 4 bases from V and 9 bases from J, leaving 13 bases between. The germline V gene has CDR1 SNHLY and CDR2 FYNNEI. CDR3 nucleotide sequence: TGTGCCAGCAGTGGATCAGTGGGATCGCCCCAGCATTTT. Protein: CASSGSVGSPQHF.

The chain carries TRBV7-9 and TRBJ2-2, with 10 nucleotides matching TRBD2. Trimming cost V 3 bases and J 5 bases; bases outside gene matches: 3. This CDR3 comprises 15 residues. Per germline, CDR1 SEHNR and CDR2 FQNEAQ (reference sequence). The CDR3 region has the DNA TGTGCCAGCAGCTTTTTGACTAGCGGGACCGGGGAGCTGTTTTTT. Translated, it gives CASSFLTSGTGELFF.

The chain recombines TRBV11-1 with TRBJ2-1; D is ambiguous. Germline CDR1 is SGHAT and CDR2 is FQDESV (reference sequence). The CDR3 extends over 13 amino acids. Trimming pared 1 base from V and 5 bases from J, leaving 6 bases between. CDR3 amino acids: CASSLGRDNEQFF. The DNA of the CDR3 is TGTGCCAGCAGCTTAGGCAGAGACAATGAGCAGTTCTTC.

The V and J genes are TRBV28 and TRBJ1-5; D ambiguous. This CDR3 spans 12 amino acids. Looked up from germline, CDR1 is MDHEN and CDR2 is SYDVKM. Between the trimmed V and J ends, which lost 5 bases and 4 bases, there was a span of 6 bases. The CDR3: CASSVNNQPQHF. The CDR3 bases are TGTGCCAGCAGTGTCAATAATCAGCCCCAGCATTTT.

The V and J genes are TRBV2 and TRBJ1-5; TRBD1 matches 7 bases. V lost 5 bases to trimming and J lost 0 bases; unmatched junction nucleotides: 7. Germline V gene sequence: CDR1 SNHLY, CDR2 FYNNEI. The CDR3 contains 16 residues. CDR3 amino acids: CASSYTGDYSNQPQHF. The DNA for the CDR3 is TGTGCCAGCAGTTATACAGGGGATTATAGCAATCAGCCCCAGCATTTT.